The rows below give T cell receptor beta chains drawn from one sample of a study of cytomegalovirus exposure and HLA in healthy donors. TCRdb keeps only in-frame clones here, not all; method: immunoSEQ multiplex PCR. This repertoire shows 150,000 to 160,000 clones, around 84% found once; its top ten account for approximately 2%. The material sequenced was PBMCs. The origin of the receptors is a human donor in good health. Each CDR3 is given with its conserved first and last residue. Fields, in order: D gene, clone size, V gene, J gene, CDR3 protein, CDR3 DNA. The D gene is left open where the match is weak. Some rows mark clone size as missing; the rest say once, few, many or name a class of expanded clone.

D: TRBD1; size: NA; V: TRBV7-8; J: TRBJ1-6; CDR3: CASSLNVGTGILSNSPLHF; DNA: TGTGCCAGCAGCTTGAATGTAGGGACAGGGATTCTGAGTAATTCACCCCTCCACTTT
D: TRBD1; size: NA; V: TRBV27; J: TRBJ2-7; CDR3: CASRLLPGQGNERRSSGQYF; DNA: TGTGCCAGCAGACTTCTCCCCGGACAGGGGAACGAGCGCCGCTCCTCGGGGCAGTACTTC
D: NA; size: NA; V: TRBV14; J: TRBJ2-5; CDR3: CASSARVETQYF; DNA: TGTGCCAGCAGTGCCAGGGTAGAGACCCAGTACTTC
D: TRBD2; size: few; V: TRBV11-2; J: TRBJ2-7; CDR3: CASRGTTHEQYF; DNA: TGTGCCAGCAGGGGGACTACCCACGAGCAGTACTTC
D: NA; size: NA; V: TRBV28; J: TRBJ1-3; CDR3: CVASSGNTIYF; DNA: TGTGTTGCTAGCTCCGGAAACACCATATATTTT
D: NA; size: NA; V: TRBV27; J: TRBJ2-1; CDR3: CASSLQGLSYNEQFF; DNA: TGTGCCAGCAGTTTACAGGGTCTTTCCTACAATGAGCAGTTCTTC
D: NA; size: NA; V: TRBV5-6; J: TRBJ1-4; CDR3: CASSLSPGATNEKLFF; DNA: TGTGCCAGCAGCCTCTCACCGGGGGCAACTAATGAAAAACTGTTTTTT
D: TRBD1; size: few; V: TRBV4-1; J: TRBJ1-4; CDR3: CASSHRPGQVNEKLFF; DNA: TGCGCCAGCAGCCATCGACCGGGACAGGTTAATGAAAAACTGTTTTTT
D: NA; size: NA; V: TRBV7-2; J: TRBJ1-3; CDR3: CASSLSGASGNTIYF; DNA: TGTGCCAGCAGCCTCAGTGGGGCCTCTGGAAACACCATATATTTT
D: TRBD1; size: NA; V: TRBV7-2; J: TRBJ2-1; CDR3: CASSLDRSSYNEQFF; DNA: TGTGCCAGCAGCCTGGACAGGAGCTCCTACAATGAGCAGTTCTTC
D: TRBD1; size: NA; V: TRBV5-1; J: TRBJ2-7; CDR3: CASSFGTGGIKQYF; DNA: TGCGCCAGCAGTTTCGGGACAGGGGGCATCAAGCAGTACTTC
D: NA; size: NA; V: TRBV11-2; J: TRBJ1-2; CDR3: CASSSNRDTGGGYTF; DNA: TGTGCCAGCAGCTCAAACCGGGACACCGGTGGGGGCTACACCTTC
D: NA; size: NA; V: TRBV10-3; J: TRBJ1-5; CDR3: CAISEEGGNQPQHF; DNA: TGTGCCATCAGTGAAGAGGGCGGTAATCAGCCCCAGCATTTT
D: NA; size: NA; V: TRBV7-8; J: TRBJ2-5; CDR3: CASSLAVKGAQETQYF; DNA: TGTGCCAGCAGCTTAGCGGTCAAGGGAGCCCAAGAGACCCAGTACTTC
D: TRBD2; size: NA; V: TRBV7-9; J: TRBJ2-1; CDR3: CASSQTTSGSEQFF; DNA: TGTGCCAGCAGCCAAACGACTAGCGGGAGTGAGCAGTTCTTC
D: NA; size: once; V: TRBV20-1; J: TRBJ1-2; CDR3: CSVNGGYTF; DNA: TGCAGTGTAAACGGGGGCTACACCTTC
D: TRBD1; size: NA; V: TRBV9; J: TRBJ1-3; CDR3: CASSPTGTGIVAGNTIYF; DNA: TGTGCCAGCAGCCCGACCGGGACAGGAATAGTAGCTGGAAACACCATATATTTT
D: TRBD2; size: NA; V: TRBV19; J: TRBJ2-2; CDR3: CASTLGLAGYTGELFF; DNA: TGTGCCAGTACCCTGGGACTAGCAGGTTACACCGGGGAGCTGTTTTTT
D: NA; size: NA; V: TRBV28; J: TRBJ1-5; CDR3: CASSLSSVLYGNQPQHF; DNA: TGTGCCAGCAGTTTATCATCAGTACTATATGGCAATCAGCCCCAGCATTTT
D: TRBD1; size: NA; V: TRBV29-1; J: TRBJ2-1; CDR3: CSVAGGAESYNEQFF; DNA: TGCAGCGTGGCAGGGGGCGCGGAATCCTACAATGAGCAGTTCTTC
D: NA; size: NA; V: TRBV7-8; J: TRBJ1-5; CDR3: CASSLIRDYGNQPQHF; DNA: TGTGCCAGCAGCTTGATCAGGGATTATGGCAATCAGCCCCAGCATTTT
D: TRBD1; size: NA; V: TRBV5-4; J: TRBJ2-7; CDR3: CASSLRVGQGNYEQYF; DNA: TGTGCCAGCAGCTTGAGGGTGGGACAGGGGAACTACGAGCAGTACTTC
D: NA; size: NA; V: TRBV7-9; J: TRBJ1-2; CDR3: CASSSRLAGQDGYTF; DNA: TGTGCCAGCAGCTCGCGCCTGGCAGGTCAAGATGGCTACACCTTC
D: NA; size: NA; V: TRBV25-1; J: TRBJ2-2; CDR3: CASSRTGLSGELFF; DNA: TGTGCCAGCAGCAGGACAGGACTATCCGGGGAGCTGTTTTTT
D: NA; size: NA; V: TRBV7-3; J: TRBJ2-7; CDR3: CASSLMSSVAYEQYF; DNA: TGTGCCAGCAGCTTAATGTCTTCGGTAGCCTACGAGCAGTACTTC
D: TRBD2; size: NA; V: TRBV9; J: TRBJ2-1; CDR3: CASSVGASGEQFF; DNA: TGTGCCAGCAGCGTAGGGGCTAGCGGTGAGCAGTTCTTC
D: NA; size: NA; V: TRBV9; J: TRBJ1-5; CDR3: CASSGGGQPQHF; DNA: TGTGCCAGCAGCGGAGGGGGTCAGCCCCAGCATTTT
D: NA; size: NA; V: TRBV4-1; J: TRBJ1-2; CDR3: CASSQVGIQISGYTF; DNA: TGCGCCAGCAGCCAAGTTGGCATCCAGATTTCTGGCTACACCTTC
D: NA; size: NA; V: TRBV20-1; J: TRBJ2-7; CDR3: CSASHSYEQYF; DNA: TGCAGTGCATCACACAGCTACGAGCAGTACTTC
D: NA; size: NA; V: TRBV5-1; J: TRBJ2-5; CDR3: CASSLAPRRRGRDEETQYF; DNA: TGCGCCAGCAGCTTGGCGCCGAGGAGGAGGGGGCGCGACGAAGAGACCCAGTACTTC
D: TRBD1; size: NA; V: TRBV10-3; J: TRBJ1-2; CDR3: CAIRPEQGWLRGYTF; DNA: TGTGCCATCAGGCCTGAACAGGGGTGGCTTCGCGGCTACACCTTC
D: NA; size: NA; V: TRBV9; J: TRBJ1-1; CDR3: CASSSSMNTEAFF; DNA: TGTGCCAGCAGTTCTAGTATGAACACTGAAGCTTTCTTT
D: NA; size: once; V: TRBV27; J: TRBJ1-2; CDR3: CASSARGYTF; DNA: TGTGCCAGCAGTGCCCGGGGCTACACCTTC